This TCR beta chain was recorded in a study of shared clonotypes between healthy human individuals. Notes on the study in general: Larger richness was generally estimated for naive than memory subsets. An anticipated effect of sequencing depth on clonotype sharing among donors was recognized. The study found lower generation probabilities in non-shared clonotypes than in those shared by all four donors.

Sequencing used immunoSEQ multiplex PCR; TCRdb keeps in-frame clones, though not all of them. The data hold some 200,000 clones, with approximately 70% observed a single time. A remark on this clone: The target antigen is unknown.

The source of this sequence is a man aged 30-40 years in good health. The sequencing sample was made of memory CD4+ T cells sorted from blood. Regarding subset: CD45RA-negative fraction.

The CDR3 loop reads CASSPPTGANVLTF. DNA for the CDR3: TGTGCCAGCAGCCCCCCGACAGGGGCCAACGTCCTGACTTTC. The chain employs TRBV7-6 and TRBJ2-6, with D unclear. This CDR3 is built from 14 residues. CDR1 SGHVS and CDR2 FNYEAQ come from the germline V gene. The ends were cut back, 5 bases at V and 4 bases at J, with 9 bases in the middle. Based on the CDR3 plus reference TRBV7-6 and TRBJ2-6, the full variable domain is GAGVSQSPRYKVTKRGQDVALRCDPISGHVSLYWYRQALGQGPEFLTYFNYEAQQDKSGLPNDRFSAERPEGSISTLTIQRTEQRDSAMYRCASSPPTGANVLTFGAGSRLTVL.